A selection of T cell receptor beta chains follows, all from one sample in a study of T cells in Graves' hyperthyroidism and ophthalmopathy. Using its own MiXCR run on the multiplex PCR reads, TCRdb lists one record per CDR3 protein. This table has a few hundred thousand distinct CDR3 sequences, 18% appearing once. Sequenced material: blood. The source is a man younger than 35 with Graves' ophthalmopathy. Each CDR3 is given with its conserved first and last residue.

TRBV18	TRBJ2-3	CASSPPRAATSTDTQYF
TRBV24-1	TRBJ2-3	CATSGKTSDTDTQYF
TRBV10-2	TRBJ1-1	CASSWQGTEAFF
TRBV7-3	TRBJ2-1	CASSSDPSYNEQFF
TRBV6-1	TRBJ1-1	CASSGWGPSEAFF
TRBV6-1	TRBJ1-1	CASREGARNTEAFF
TRBV4-1	TRBJ2-7	CASSLWTGEPYEQYF
TRBV11-3	TRBJ2-6	CASSLEAVSGANVLTF
TRBV7-6	TRBJ2-3	CASSQGQPADTQYF
TRBV12-3/TRBV12-4	TRBJ2-3	CASTHYTDTQYF
TRBV24-1	TRBJ1-5	CATSDPRQGAINQPQHF
TRBV6-1	TRBJ2-5	CASSRTSGGGQETQYF
TRBV5-1	TRBJ2-2	CASSLSSLGTGELFF
TRBV6-1	TRBJ2-1	CASSDTYEGWGIPSNEQFF
TRBV3-1	TRBJ1-2	CASSQGQGSDYGYTF
TRBV5-1	TRBJ2-3	CASSLGVGGPSTDTQYF
TRBV10-3	TRBJ1-1	CATYGQPNTEAFF
TRBV15	TRBJ2-6	CATSTETGAGANVLTF
TRBV6-1	TRBJ2-3	CASRRDFKDTQYF
TRBV12-3/TRBV12-4	TRBJ2-3	CASSLVIWTSGYEDTQYF
TRBV6-1	TRBJ1-5	CASSGQVGNQPQHF
TRBV12-3/TRBV12-4	TRBJ2-7	CASRGTSGEQYF
TRBV7-8	TRBJ1-1	CASSPEGQGVSTEAFF
TRBV7-6	TRBJ2-7	CASSLGGGANYEQYF
TRBV27	TRBJ2-2	CASCRLAGVVGELFF
TRBV28	TRBJ1-1	CASSPGTGDGEAFF
TRBV19	TRBJ1-5	CASMERSNQPQHF
TRBV7-2	TRBJ2-3	CASSPRGGRTDTQYF
TRBV3-1	TRBJ2-1	CASSQMGVVLGNEQFF
TRBV3-1	TRBJ2-1	CASSQEGGGLELRDEQFF
TRBV5-1	TRBJ2-5	CASSLAVGSNQETQYF
TRBV7-8	TRBJ1-5	CASSLAYRVGQPQHF
TRBV6-1	TRBJ2-5	CASTGLAGGLQETQYF
TRBV7-7	TRBJ2-4	CASSLTLGGNKNIQYF
TRBV10-2	TRBJ2-1	CASSIYVGGRGAYNEQFF
TRBV7-3	TRBJ2-2	CASSLTGGVTGELVF
TRBV6-4	TRBJ1-5	CASSSFGFNQPQHF
TRBV2	TRBJ1-2	CASSAAQNYGYTF
TRBV9	TRBJ2-3	CASSVRPPDTQYF
TRBV18	TRBJ1-4	CASSPFSAGGEKLFF
TRBV7-2	TRBJ2-3	CASSPGLEGTDTQYF
TRBV28	TRBJ1-2	CASAPQNYGYTF
TRBV6-1	TRBJ2-2	CASMKAGGPSTGELFF
TRBV9	TRBJ2-7	CASSVADRGSYEQYF
TRBV5-1	TRBJ2-3	CASSGGRVADTQYF
TRBV20-1	TRBJ2-3	CSASRGEWADTQYF
TRBV28	TRBJ2-7	CASSRPGTAYEQYF